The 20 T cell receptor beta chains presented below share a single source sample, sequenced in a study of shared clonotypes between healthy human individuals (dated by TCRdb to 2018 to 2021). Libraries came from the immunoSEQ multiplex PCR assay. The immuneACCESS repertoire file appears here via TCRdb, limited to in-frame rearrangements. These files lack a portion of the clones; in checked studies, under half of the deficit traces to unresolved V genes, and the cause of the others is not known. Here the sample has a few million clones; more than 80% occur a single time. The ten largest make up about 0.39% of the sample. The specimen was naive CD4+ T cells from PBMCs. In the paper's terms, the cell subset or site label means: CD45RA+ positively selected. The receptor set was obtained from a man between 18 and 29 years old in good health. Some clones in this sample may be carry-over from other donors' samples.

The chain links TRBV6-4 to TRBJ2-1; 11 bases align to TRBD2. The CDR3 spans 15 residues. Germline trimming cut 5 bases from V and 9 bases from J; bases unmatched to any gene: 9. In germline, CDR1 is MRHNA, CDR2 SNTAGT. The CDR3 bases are TGTGCCAGCAGTCCCACTAGCGGGAGTGAAGGTGAGCAGTTCTTC. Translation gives CASSPTSGSEGEQFF.

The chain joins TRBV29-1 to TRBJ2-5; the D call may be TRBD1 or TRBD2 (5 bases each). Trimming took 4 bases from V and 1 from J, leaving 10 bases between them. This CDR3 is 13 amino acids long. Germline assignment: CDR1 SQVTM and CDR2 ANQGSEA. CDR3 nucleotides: TGCAGCGTTGCGGGGCAGATCCAAGAGACCCAGTACTTC. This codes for CSVAGQIQETQYF.

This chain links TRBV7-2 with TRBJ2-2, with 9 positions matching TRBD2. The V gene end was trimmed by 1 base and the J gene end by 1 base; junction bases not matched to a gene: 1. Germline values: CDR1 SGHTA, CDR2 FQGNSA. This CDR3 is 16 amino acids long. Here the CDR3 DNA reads TGTGCCAGCAGCTTAGGACTAGCGGTGAACACCGGGGAGCTGTTTTTT. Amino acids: CASSLGLAVNTGELFF.

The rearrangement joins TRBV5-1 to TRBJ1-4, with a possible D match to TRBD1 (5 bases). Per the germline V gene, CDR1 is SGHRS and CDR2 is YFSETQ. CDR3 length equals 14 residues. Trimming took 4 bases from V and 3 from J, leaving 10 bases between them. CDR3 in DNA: TGCGCCAGCAGCCCGGGACGGCCTAATGAAAAACTGTTTTTT. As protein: CASSPGRPNEKLFF.

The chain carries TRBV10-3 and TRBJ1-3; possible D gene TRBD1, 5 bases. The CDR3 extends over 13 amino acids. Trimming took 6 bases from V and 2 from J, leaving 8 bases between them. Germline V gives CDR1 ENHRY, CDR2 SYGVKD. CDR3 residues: CAISRETGNTIYF. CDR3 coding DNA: TGTGCCATCAGCAGGGAAACTGGAAACACCATATATTTT.

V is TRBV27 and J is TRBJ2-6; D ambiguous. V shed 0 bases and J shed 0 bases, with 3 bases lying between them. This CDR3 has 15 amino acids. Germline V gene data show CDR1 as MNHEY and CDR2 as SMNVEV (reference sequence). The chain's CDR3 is CASSLSGSGANVLTF. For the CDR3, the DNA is TGTGCCAGCAGTTTATCAGGCTCTGGGGCCAACGTCCTGACTTTC.

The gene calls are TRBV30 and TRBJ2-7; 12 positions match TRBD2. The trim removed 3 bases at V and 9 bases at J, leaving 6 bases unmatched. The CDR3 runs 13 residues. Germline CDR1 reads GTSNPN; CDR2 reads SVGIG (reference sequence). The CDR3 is CAWRLAGGLGQYF. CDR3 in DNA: TGTGCCTGGAGACTAGCGGGAGGCCTAGGGCAGTACTTC.

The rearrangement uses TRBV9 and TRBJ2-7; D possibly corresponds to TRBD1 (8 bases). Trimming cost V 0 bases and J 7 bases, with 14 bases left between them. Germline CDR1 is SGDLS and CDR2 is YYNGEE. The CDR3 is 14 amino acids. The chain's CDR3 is CASSVATGGGEQYF. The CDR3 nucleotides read TGTGCCAGCAGCGTAGCTACAGGGGGAGGGGAGCAGTACTTC.

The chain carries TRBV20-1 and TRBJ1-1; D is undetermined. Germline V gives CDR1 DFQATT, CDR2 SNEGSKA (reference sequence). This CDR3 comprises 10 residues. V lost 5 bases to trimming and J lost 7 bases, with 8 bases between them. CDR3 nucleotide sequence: TGCAGTGCTCGCGACAATGAAGCTTTCTTT. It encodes CSARDNEAFF.

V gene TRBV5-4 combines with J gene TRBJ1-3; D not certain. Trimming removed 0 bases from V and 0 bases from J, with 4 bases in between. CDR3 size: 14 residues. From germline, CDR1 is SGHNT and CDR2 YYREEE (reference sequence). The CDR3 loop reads CASSLDFSGNTIYF. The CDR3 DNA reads TGTGCCAGCAGCTTGGACTTCTCTGGAAACACCATATATTTT. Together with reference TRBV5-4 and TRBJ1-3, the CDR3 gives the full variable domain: ETGVTQSPTHLIKTRGQQVTLRCSSQSGHNTVSWYQQALGQGPQFIFQYYREEENGRGNFPPRFSGLQFPNYSSELNVNALELDDSALYLCASSLDFSGNTIYFGEGSWLTVV.

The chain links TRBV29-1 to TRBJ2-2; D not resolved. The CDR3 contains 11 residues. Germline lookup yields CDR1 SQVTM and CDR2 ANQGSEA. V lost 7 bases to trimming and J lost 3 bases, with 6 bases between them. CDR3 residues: CSGLYTGELFF. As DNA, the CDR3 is TGCAGCGGGCTATACACCGGGGAGCTGTTTTTT.

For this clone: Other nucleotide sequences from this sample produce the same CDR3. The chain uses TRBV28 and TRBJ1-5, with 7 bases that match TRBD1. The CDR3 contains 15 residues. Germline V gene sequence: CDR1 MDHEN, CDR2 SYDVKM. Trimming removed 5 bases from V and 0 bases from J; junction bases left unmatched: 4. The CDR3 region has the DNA TGTGCCAGCAGTCGGGGGACAGATAGCAATCAGCCCCAGCATTTT. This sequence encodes CASSRGTDSNQPQHF.

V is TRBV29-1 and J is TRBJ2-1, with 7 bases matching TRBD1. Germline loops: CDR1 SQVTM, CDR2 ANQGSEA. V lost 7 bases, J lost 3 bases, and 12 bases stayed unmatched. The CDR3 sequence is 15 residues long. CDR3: CSAEGAGDSYNEQFF. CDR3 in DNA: TGCAGCGCCGAAGGGGCAGGGGACAGCTACAATGAGCAGTTCTTC.

The CDR3 sequence: CASRATGAAYEQYF. The CDR3 bases are TGTGCCAGCAGGGCCACCGGGGCTGCCTACGAGCAGTACTTC. The chain employs TRBV2 and TRBJ2-7; the D gene could be TRBD1 or TRBD2 (5 bases each). The length of the CDR3 is 14 residues. Looked up from germline, CDR1 is SNHLY and CDR2 is FYNNEI. V lost 6 bases, J lost 2 bases, and 14 bases lay in between.

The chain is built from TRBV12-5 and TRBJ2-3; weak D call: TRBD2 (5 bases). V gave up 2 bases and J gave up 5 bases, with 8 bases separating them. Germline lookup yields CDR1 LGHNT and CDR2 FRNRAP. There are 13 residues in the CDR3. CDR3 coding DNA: TGTGCTAGTGGTTTGACCGAGGGAGATACGCAGTATTTT. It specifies CASGLTEGDTQYF.

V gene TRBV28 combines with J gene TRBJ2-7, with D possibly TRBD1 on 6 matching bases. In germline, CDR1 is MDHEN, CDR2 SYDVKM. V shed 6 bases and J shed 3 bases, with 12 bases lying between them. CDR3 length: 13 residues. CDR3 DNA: TGTGCCAGCAGCTCACAGGGTTACTACGAGCAGTACTTC. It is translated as CASSSQGYYEQYF. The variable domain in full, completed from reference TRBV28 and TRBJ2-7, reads DVKVTQSSRYLVKRTGEKVFLECVQDMDHENMFWYRQDPGLGLRLIYFSYDVKMKEKGDIPEGYSVSREKKERFSLILESASTNQTSMYLCASSSQGYYEQYFGPGTRLTVT.

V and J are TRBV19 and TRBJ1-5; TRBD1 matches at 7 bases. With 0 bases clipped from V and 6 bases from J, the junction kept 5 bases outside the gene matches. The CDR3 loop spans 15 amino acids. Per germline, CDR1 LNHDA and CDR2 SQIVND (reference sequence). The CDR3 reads CASSIDGAGGQPQHF. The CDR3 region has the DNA TGTGCCAGTAGTATAGATGGGGCAGGGGGTCAGCCCCAGCATTTT.

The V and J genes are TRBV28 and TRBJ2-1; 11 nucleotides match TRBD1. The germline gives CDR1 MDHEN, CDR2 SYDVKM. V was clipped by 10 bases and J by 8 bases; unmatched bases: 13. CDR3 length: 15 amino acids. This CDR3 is CATFESGQGGDEQFF. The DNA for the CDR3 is TGTGCCACCTTTGAGTCGGGACAGGGGGGTGATGAGCAGTTCTTC. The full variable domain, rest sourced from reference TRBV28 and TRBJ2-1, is DVKVTQSSRYLVKRTGEKVFLECVQDMDHENMFWYRQDPGLGLRLIYFSYDVKMKEKGDIPEGYSVSREKKERFSLILESASTNQTSMYLCATFESGQGGDEQFFGPGTRLTVL.

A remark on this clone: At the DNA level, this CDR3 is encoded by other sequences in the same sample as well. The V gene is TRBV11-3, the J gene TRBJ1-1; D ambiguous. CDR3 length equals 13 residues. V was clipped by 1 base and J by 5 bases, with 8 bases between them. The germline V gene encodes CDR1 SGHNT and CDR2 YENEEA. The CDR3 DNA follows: TGTGCCAGCAGCTTAGTCCGGTGGACTGAAGCTTTCTTT. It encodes CASSLVRWTEAFF.

CDR3 bases: TGCAGCGTTGAACTCGGGGTAATTGCCGGGGAGCTGTTTTTT. Residues: CSVELGVIAGELFF. The J gene is TRBJ2-2, the V gene TRBV29-1; perhaps TRBD2 as D (5 bases). This CDR3 is 14 amino acids long. The ends were cut back, 2 bases at V and 6 bases at J, with 13 bases in the middle. Germline CDR1 reads SQVTM; CDR2 reads ANQGSEA.